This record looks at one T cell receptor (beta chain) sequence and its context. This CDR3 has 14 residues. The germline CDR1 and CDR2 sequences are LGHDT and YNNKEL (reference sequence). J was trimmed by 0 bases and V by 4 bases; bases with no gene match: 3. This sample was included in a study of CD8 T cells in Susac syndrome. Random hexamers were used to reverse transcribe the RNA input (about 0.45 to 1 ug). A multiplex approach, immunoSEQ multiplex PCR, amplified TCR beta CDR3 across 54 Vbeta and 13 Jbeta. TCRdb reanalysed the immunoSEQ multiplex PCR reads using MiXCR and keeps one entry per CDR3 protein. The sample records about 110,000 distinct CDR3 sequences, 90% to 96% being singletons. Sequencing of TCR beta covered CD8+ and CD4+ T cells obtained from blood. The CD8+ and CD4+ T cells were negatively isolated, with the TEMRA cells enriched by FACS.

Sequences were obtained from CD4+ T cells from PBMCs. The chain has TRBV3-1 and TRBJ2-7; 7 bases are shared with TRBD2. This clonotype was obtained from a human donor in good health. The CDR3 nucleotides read TGTGCCAGCAGCCCAACTAGCGCCTCCTACGAGCAGTACTTC. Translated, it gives CASSPTSASYEQYF.